This TCR beta chain appears in the sequencing data of a study of molecular identifiers for immune sequencing clone quantification. Study-wide background: In replicates, RNA taken from around 18,000 or 91,000 naive CD8 cells was divided five ways, and four portions underwent sequencing. Study findings and constraints: Clones of above 20 RNA copies carried over 98% of effector molecules; in naive cells they carried under 1%.

TCRdb called the PCR reads again in MiXCR, with one record for every CDR3 protein. The sample has about 36,000 distinct CDR3 sequences; roughly 18% are singletons. Sorting isolated naive CD8 T cells as CD8+CD4-CCR7+CD45RA+ events. On this clonotype: Its matching antigen is unknown.

V was clipped by 3 bases and J by 0 bases, with 24 bases between them. CDR1 and CDR2 from the germline V gene are SEHNR and FQNEAQ (reference sequence). This CDR3 is 20 amino acids long. This sequence originates from a human donor in good health. Some libraries in this study had Jurkat cell RNA spiked in. Sequencing used naive CD8+ T cells from blood, with Jurkat cell RNA spiked in. Subset specified: FACS-sorted CD8+CD4-CCR7+CD45RA+ naive T cells. The J gene is TRBJ2-1, the V gene TRBV7-9; maybe TRBD2 (5 bases). The CDR3 here is CASSFFTSLLYVHSYNEQFF. As DNA, the CDR3 is TGTGCCAGCAGCTTCTTTACTAGTCTTCTTTATGTTCACTCCTACAATGAGCAGTTCTTC.